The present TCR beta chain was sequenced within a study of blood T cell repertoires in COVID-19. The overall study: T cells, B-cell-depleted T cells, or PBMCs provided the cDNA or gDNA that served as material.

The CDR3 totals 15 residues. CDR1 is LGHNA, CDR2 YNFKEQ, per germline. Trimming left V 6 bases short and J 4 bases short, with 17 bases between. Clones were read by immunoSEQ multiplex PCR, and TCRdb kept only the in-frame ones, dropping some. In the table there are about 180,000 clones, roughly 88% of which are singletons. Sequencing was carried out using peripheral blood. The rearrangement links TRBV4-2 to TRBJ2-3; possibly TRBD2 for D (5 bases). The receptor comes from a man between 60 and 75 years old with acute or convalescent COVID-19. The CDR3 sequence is CASRLSGSISDTQYF. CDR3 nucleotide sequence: TGTGCCAGCAGACTTTCTGGGAGTATCTCAGATACGCAGTATTTT.